The present TCR beta chain was sequenced within a study of cytomegalovirus exposure and HLA in healthy donors. On this clone: The antigen is not known.

V was cut by 4 bases and J by 2 bases, with 12 bases left in between. This CDR3 comprises 15 residues. The germline V gene has CDR1 MNHEY and CDR2 SVGAGI. It was with 60 Vbeta and 13 Jbeta primers that the PCR ran. TCRdb's table, derived via immunoSEQ multiplex PCR, lists solely in-frame clones and lacks some. The table records over 150,000 clones, 68% of them present only once. Study results and caveats: Sequencing likely caused a cluster of highly shared sequence variants.

V gene TRBV6-5 combines with J gene TRBJ1-5, with a possible D match to TRBD1 (6 bases). The receptor was derived from a woman under 30 in good health and CMV-seropositive. Sequenced input: PBMCs. CDR3 region: CASSSYRVGNQPQHF. The CDR3 DNA sequence: TGTGCCAGCAGTTCCTACAGGGTTGGCAATCAGCCCCAGCATTTT.